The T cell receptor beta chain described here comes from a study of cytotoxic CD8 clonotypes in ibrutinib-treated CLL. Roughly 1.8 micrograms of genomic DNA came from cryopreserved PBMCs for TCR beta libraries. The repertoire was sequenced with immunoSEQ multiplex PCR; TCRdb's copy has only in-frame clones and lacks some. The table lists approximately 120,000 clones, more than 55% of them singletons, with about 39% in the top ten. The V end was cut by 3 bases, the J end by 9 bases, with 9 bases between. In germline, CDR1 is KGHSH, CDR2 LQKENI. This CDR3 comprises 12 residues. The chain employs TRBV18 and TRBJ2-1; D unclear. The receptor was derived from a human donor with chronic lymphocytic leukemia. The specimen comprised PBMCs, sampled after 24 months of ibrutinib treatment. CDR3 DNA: TGTGCCAGCTCACCGTCCTCTGGTGAGCAGTTCTTC. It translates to CASSPSSGEQFF.